Presented here are 18 T cell receptor beta chains from one specimen sequenced in a study of blood T cell repertoires in COVID-19. The repertoire was sequenced with immunoSEQ multiplex PCR; TCRdb's copy has only in-frame clones and lacks some. This table holds a few hundred thousand clones, roughly 85% found once. The sequenced sample was peripheral blood. Receptors originate from a human donor in a cohort sampled during active COVID-19.

The CDR3 coding sequence is TGTGCCAGCAGCTTTAACAGGGGCCACAATTCACCCCTCCACTTT. It codes for CASSFNRGHNSPLHF. The chain carries TRBV11-2 and TRBJ1-6, with 7 positions matching TRBD1. This CDR3 contains 15 residues. V gave up 3 bases and J gave up 7 bases; unmatched junction bases: 6. The germline gives CDR1 SGHAT, CDR2 FQNNGV.

This clone was observed a single time. V is TRBV5-1 and J is TRBJ2-2; TRBD1 agrees at 8 bases. This CDR3 contains 15 residues. V was clipped by 2 bases and J by 5 bases; unmatched bases: 5. Germline V gene lookup returns CDR1 SGHRS and CDR2 YFSETQ. The CDR3 DNA sequence: TGCGCCAGCAGCTTCGGGACAGGAGGGACCGGGGAGCTGTTTTTT. Protein sequence: CASSFGTGGTGELFF.

The chain employs TRBV27 and TRBJ2-7, with TRBD2 identical over 9 bases. CDR1 and CDR2 from the germline V gene are MNHEY and SMNVEV (reference sequence). V shed 5 bases and J 0 bases; nucleotides not matched to a gene: 8. The CDR3 consists of 16 residues. CDR3 sequence: CASSSSSGEYSYEQYF. In DNA form, the CDR3 reads TGTGCCAGCAGTAGCTCTAGCGGGGAATACTCCTACGAGCAGTACTTC.

The genes are TRBV3-1 (or the pseudogene TRBV3-2) and TRBJ2-5, with TRBD2 as a possible D gene (6 bases). Trimming stripped 0 bases from V and 0 bases from J, with 14 bases between. The germline CDR1 and CDR2 sequences are LGHDT and YNNKEL (reference sequence). CDR3 size: 17 residues. CDR3 coding DNA: TGTGCCAGCAGCCAAGATCGGGGGACTCGCTACCAAGAGACCCAGTACTTC. It translates to CASSQDRGTRYQETQYF.

This chain links TRBV3-1 (or the pseudogene TRBV3-2) with TRBJ1-2; TRBD1 aligns across 7 bases. Germline assignment: CDR1 LGHDT and CDR2 YNNKEL (reference sequence). The V and J ends lost 5 bases and 3 bases, in that order; junction bases with no gene match: 15. The CDR3 has 17 amino acids. This CDR3 is CASSITTGENLDYGYTF. As DNA, the CDR3 is TGTGCCAGCAGCATAACAACAGGGGAGAATCTTGACTATGGCTACACCTTC.

The chain links TRBV19 to TRBJ1-4; D not certain. CDR1 LNHDA and CDR2 SQIVND come from the germline V gene (reference sequence). CDR3 size: 16 residues. Trimming shortened V by 8 bases and J by 7 bases, and 23 bases separated the two germline ends. CDR3 amino acids: CASAAQTGVIGEKLFF. The CDR3 coding sequence is TGTGCCAGTGCCGCCCAAACCGGGGTAATAGGTGAAAAACTGTTTTTT.

As DNA, the CDR3 is TGTGCCAGCAGTGATAACGGGGGGGCCGATGAGCAGTTCTTC. It is translated as CASSDNGGADEQFF. The genes are TRBV2 and TRBJ2-1, with TRBD2 matching 8 bases. V shed 3 bases, J shed 8 bases, and the junction held 6 bases outside the gene matches. The CDR3 contains 14 residues. Germline V gene lookup returns CDR1 SNHLY and CDR2 FYNNEI.

Only one count was recorded for this clone. This chain links TRBV19 with TRBJ2-1, with TRBD2 matching 12 bases. Germline-derived CDR1 and CDR2 are LNHDA and SQIVND (reference sequence). With V trimmed by 7 bases and J by 7 bases, 5 bases remained unmatched. There are 14 residues in the CDR3. The CDR3 region is CASKGLAGENEQFF. CDR3 coding DNA: TGTGCCAGTAAGGGACTAGCGGGCGAAAATGAGCAGTTCTTC.

This clone was found a few times. The V and J genes are TRBV11-3 and TRBJ2-1, with a tentative D call TRBD2 (6 bases). V lost 5 bases and J lost 6, with 14 bases in between. The CDR3 totals 14 residues. The germline CDR1 and CDR2 sequences are SGHNT and YENEEA. CDR3 region: CASSPRRGANEQFF. The DNA of the CDR3 is TGTGCCAGCAGCCCCCGGCGGGGTGCCAATGAGCAGTTCTTC.

The sample holds many counts of this clone. The V gene is TRBV18, the J gene TRBJ2-7; TRBD1 aligns across 7 bases. The ends lost 2 bases at V and 6 bases at J; junction bases unmatched: 4. Germline V gene data show CDR1 as KGHSH and CDR2 as LQKENI. This CDR3 spans 13 amino acids. Here the CDR3 DNA reads TGTGCCAGCTCACCAGGGGCAGGGGGCGAGCAGTACTTC. Translation: CASSPGAGGEQYF.

The rearrangement links TRBV20-1 to TRBJ2-1; maybe TRBD2 (6 bases). V was cut by 3 bases and J by 12 bases, with 18 bases left in between. The CDR3 length is 13 residues. CDR1 DFQATT and CDR2 SNEGSKA come from the germline V gene (reference sequence). The CDR3 nucleotides read TGCAGTGCTAGTCCAAAGGGACTCCGGGCGCAGTTCTTC. Protein product: CSASPKGLRAQFF.

V usage is TRBV7-3 and J usage is TRBJ1-2; 10 nucleotides match TRBD1. This CDR3 is built from 16 residues. Trimming at V came to 5 bases and at J to 2 bases, leaving 8 bases not matched to a gene. Germline V gene sequence: CDR1 SGHTA, CDR2 FQGTGA. CDR3 coding DNA: TGTGCCAGCAGCCAAGGGACAGGGGTACCCAACTATGGCTACACCTTC. Protein product: CASSQGTGVPNYGYTF.

This clone showed up just a few times. J is TRBJ1-5 and V is TRBV24-1, with TRBD1 matching 7 bases. V trimming: 2 bases; J trimming: 4 bases; junction bases outside the gene matches: 7. Germline CDR1 reads KGHDR; CDR2 reads SFDVKD. The CDR3 totals 16 residues. This CDR3 reads CATSDSQGGGNQPQHF. In nucleotides, the CDR3 is TGTGCCACCAGTGATTCTCAAGGGGGCGGGAATCAGCCCCAGCATTTT.

This clone was detected only once. The chain couples TRBV6-5 to TRBJ1-3; D is uncertain. Trimming pared 0 bases from V and 0 bases from J, leaving 9 bases between. The germline V gene encodes CDR1 MNHEY and CDR2 SVGAGI. CDR3 length: 16 amino acids. The CDR3 bases are TGTGCCAGCAGTTACTCCCAACAGAGCTCTGGAAACACCATATATTTT. Amino acids: CASSYSQQSSGNTIYF.

The chain couples TRBV19 to TRBJ1-2; D unresolved. Germline V gene lookup returns CDR1 LNHDA and CDR2 SQIVND (reference sequence). Trimming took off 3 bases at V and 8 bases at J, with 10 bases between the two ends. The CDR3 extends over 12 amino acids. The CDR3 nucleotides read TGTGCCAGTAGTATTGGAGGAGGGGGCTACACCTTC. Amino acids: CASSIGGGGYTF.

V and J are TRBV7-9 and TRBJ2-7; D not resolved. The V gene's germline CDR1 is SEHNR and CDR2 FQNEAQ (reference sequence). This CDR3 has 11 residues. V lost 3 bases and J lost 3, with 3 bases in between. This chain's CDR3 is CASSFSYEQYF. The DNA for the CDR3 is TGTGCCAGCAGCTTCAGCTACGAGCAGTACTTC.

The rearrangement joins TRBV18 to TRBJ2-7, with 9 bases that match TRBD1. Germline-derived CDR1 and CDR2 are KGHSH and LQKENI. CDR3 size: 16 residues. The V gene end was trimmed by 4 bases and the J gene end by 0 bases; junction bases not matched to a gene: 7. The CDR3 DNA reads TGTGCCAGCTCACTCGACACAGGGGGCCTCTCCTACGAGCAGTACTTC. Amino acids: CASSLDTGGLSYEQYF.

The chain carries TRBV28 and TRBJ2-7, with TRBD1 matching over 8 bases. The CDR3 loop spans 16 amino acids. Germline loops: CDR1 MDHEN, CDR2 SYDVKM. Germline trimming cut 3 bases from V and 2 bases from J; bases unmatched to any gene: 9. This chain's CDR3 is CASSLSPGQDAYEQYF. The CDR3 DNA follows: TGTGCCAGCAGTTTGTCCCCGGGACAGGACGCCTACGAGCAGTACTTC.